This T cell receptor beta chain originates from a study of T cell clonality in common variable immunodeficiency. Study-wide results and limits: Links between repertoire features and CVID complications were heterogeneity-limited. In common variable immunodeficiency, TCR beta chains reportedly carried fewer deletions and N-nucleotide insertions.

In this sample, this clone turned up a few times. Its antigen is undetermined. The read is 3 residues too short to cover the CDR3 end, so that end is filled in from the germline J gene. Patients and controls were mostly of Caucasian heritage. Heparinized whole blood, about 5 to 9 ml, came from each donor. Per the germline V gene, CDR1 is SGHDT and CDR2 is YYEEEE. The CDR3 is made up of 14 amino acids. Measured with immunoSEQ multiplex PCR; TCRdb has only the in-frame clones, and not every one. The sample is made up of 50,000 to 60,000 clones, none counted only once. Sequencing was performed on peripheral blood mononuclear cells. This rearrangement joins TRBV5-6 to TRBJ2-3; 7 nucleotides agree with TRBD1. This TCR was sampled from a person aged 18 to 75 in good health. This CDR3 is CASSLVQGKATQYF. CDR3 DNA (partial): TGTGCCAGCAGCTTAGTACAGGGGAAGGCGACG.